This T cell receptor beta chain appears in the sequencing data of a study of beta chain features in type 1 diabetes. The CDR3 totals 15 residues. Looked up from germline, CDR1 is SGDLS and CDR2 is YYNGEE. The V end lost 0 bases, the J end lost 2 bases, and 8 bases lay between the germline ends. cDNA synthesis used the whole RNA isolate, giving expressed TCRB sequences. Repertoires were generated with immunoSEQ multiplex PCR, while TCRdb's copy carries only in-frame clones and drops some. The sample has about 930,000 clones, 17% seen once. This clone has a handful of counts. Its target is unknown. The same CDR3 can be traced to other DNA sequences in this sample. The study's findings and limits: A cDNA-based sequencing approach could over-represent cells with high TCR expression.

The receptor was isolated from a woman between 18 and 29 years old in good health. The sample taken for sequencing was naive CD4+ T cells from blood. The V call is TRBV9, the J call TRBJ2-2; D may be TRBD2 (6 bases). The DNA of the CDR3 is TGTGCCAGCAGCGTAGGCGGGACTAACACCGGGGAGCTGTTTTTT. Its protein product is CASSVGGTNTGELFF.